The 22 T cell receptor beta chains below all came from one sample that was sequenced in a study of cytomegalovirus exposure and HLA in healthy donors. This PCR relied on a set of 60 Vbeta primers and 13 Jbeta primers. Only in-frame clones appear in the TCRdb table, and some are missing; sequencing was by immunoSEQ multiplex PCR. The sample contains roughly 180,000 clones, 75% to 85% of which appear only once. Source material: PBMCs. Receptor source: a girl aged 2 to 10 in good health and CMV-seropositive.

V and J are TRBV5-8 and TRBJ1-1; D is undetermined. The V end was cut by 0 bases, the J end by 4 bases, with 7 bases between. Germline assignment: CDR1 SGHTS and CDR2 YDEGEE. CDR3 length equals 13 residues. The CDR3 DNA reads TGTGCCAGCAGCTTGGGTGGGAGCACTGAAGCTTTCTTT. Protein sequence: CASSLGGSTEAFF.

Remarks on this clone: An end of the junction differs from the germline gene, which may be a read error. Within the sample, other DNA sequences also encode this same CDR3. The rearrangement links TRBV9 to TRBJ2-5; tentatively, D is TRBD2 (5 bases). Germline CDR1 reads SGDLS; CDR2 reads YYNGEE. The CDR3 is 16 residues long. This chain's CDR3 is CASSVDVSGIGETQYF. CDR3 DNA: TGCGCCAGCAGCGTAGACGTGTCGGGAATCGGAGAGACCCAGTACTTC.

A few counts support this clone. The V gene is TRBV28, the J gene TRBJ2-5; D is perhaps TRBD1 (7 bases). The CDR3 is 15 amino acids. Trimming cost V 2 bases and J 5 bases, with 15 bases left between them. Germline CDR1 is MDHEN and CDR2 is SYDVKM. CDR3 coding DNA: TGTGCCAGCAGTTTAGGGCGGGACAGAGATGAGACCCAGTACTTC. Translated: CASSLGRDRDETQYF.

Here the CDR3 reads CASSLARGANTGELFF. CDR3 nucleotides: TGTGCCAGCAGCTTAGCCAGGGGCGCCAACACCGGGGAGCTGTTTTTT. This chain connects TRBV7-9 to TRBJ2-2; a weak D match, TRBD1 (6 bases). Trimming removed 0 bases from V and 2 bases from J, with 10 bases in between. CDR3 size: 16 residues. CDR1 and CDR2 (germline): SEHNR, FQNEAQ (reference sequence).

The CDR3, as DNA: TGCGCCAGCACCCTCACAGATACGCAGTATTTT. Translation: CASTLTDTQYF. The chain carries TRBV5-1 and TRBJ2-3; no clear D. The CDR3 extends over 11 amino acids. Germline CDR1 SGHRS, CDR2 YFSETQ. The ends were cut back, 6 bases at V and 2 bases at J, with 4 bases in the middle.

Only one count was recorded for this clone. The V call is TRBV20-1, the J call TRBJ1-3, with unresolved D. The CDR3 contains 11 residues. CDR1 is DFQATT and CDR2 is SNEGSKA in the germline V gene (reference sequence). Trimming stripped 6 bases from V and 4 bases from J, with 7 bases between. In nucleotides, the CDR3 is TGCAGTGCCCTTAGAGGAAACACCATATATTTT. Translated: CSALRGNTIYF.

This clone is a singleton in its sample. The genes are TRBV11-2 and TRBJ2-7; possibly TRBD2 for D (6 bases). The CDR3 runs 15 residues. The germline gives CDR1 SGHAT, CDR2 FQNNGV. The V end lost 6 bases, the J end lost 1 base, and 16 bases lay between the germline ends. The CDR3, as DNA: TGTGCCAGCAGTCCCCCGGGGGTTAAGTCCTACGAGCAGTACTTC. Its protein is CASSPPGVKSYEQYF. Full variable domain (remainder filled in from reference TRBV11-2 and TRBJ2-7): EAGVAQSPRYKIIEKRQSVAFWCNPISGHATLYWYQQILGQGPKLLIQFQNNGVVDDSQLPKDRFSAERLKGVDSTLKIQPAKLEDSAVYLCASSPPGVKSYEQYFGPGTRLTVT.

The gene calls are TRBV19 and TRBJ1-1; no firm D call. V shed 4 bases and J shed 6 bases, with 6 bases lying between them. The CDR3 is 11 amino acids. Germline V gene data show CDR1 as LNHDA and CDR2 as SQIVND (reference sequence). The CDR3 sequence is CASSRLAEAFF. CDR3 DNA: TGTGCCAGTAGTAGGCTGGCTGAAGCTTTCTTT.

This clone was recorded a few times. CDR3 protein: CASSFIRDKTYEQYF. The CDR3 bases are TGTGCCAGCAGCTTTATCCGGGACAAGACCTACGAGCAGTACTTC. V gene TRBV7-8 combines with J gene TRBJ2-7, with D maybe TRBD1 (6 bases). Germline CDR1 reads SGHVS; CDR2 reads FQNEAQ. The CDR3 length is 15 residues. Trimming cost V 3 bases and J 2 bases, with 14 bases left between them.

The J gene is TRBJ1-2, the V gene TRBV11-3, with TRBD1 matching 9 bases. J gave up 6 bases and V 5 bases, and 4 bases lay outside the gene matches. This CDR3 is built from 13 residues. Germline loops: CDR1 SGHNT, CDR2 YENEEA. Here the CDR3 DNA reads TGTGCCAGCAGCCTTCGGGACAGGGATGGCTACACCTTC. Translating gives CASSLRDRDGYTF.

The rearrangement uses TRBV6-1 and TRBJ1-4, with D perhaps TRBD1 (5 bases). With 6 bases removed from V and 3 bases from J, the gap between germline ends came to 8 bases. Germline CDR1 reads MNHNS; CDR2 reads SASEGT. This CDR3 has 13 amino acids. CDR3 loop: CASRTVPNEKLFF. CDR3 DNA sequence: TGTGCCAGCAGGACAGTTCCTAATGAAAAACTGTTTTTT.

The rearrangement links TRBV30 to TRBJ1-6, with TRBD1 as a possible D gene (6 bases). The CDR3 is 15 residues long. Germline V CDR1 and CDR2: GTSNPN, SVGIG (reference sequence). Trimming pared 3 bases from V and 10 bases from J, leaving 19 bases between. The CDR3 region is CAWSGLGQRSSPLHF. For the CDR3, the DNA is TGTGCCTGGAGCGGATTAGGACAGAGAAGCTCACCCCTCCACTTT.

This rearrangement joins TRBV7-6 to TRBJ2-7; 8 positions match TRBD2. CDR3 length equals 13 residues. CDR1 is SGHVS, CDR2 FNYEAQ, per germline. The V segment lost 6 bases and the J segment 2 bases; nucleotides outside the gene matches: 3. The CDR3 DNA reads TGTGCCAGCAGTTTTAGCGGGACCTACGAGCAGTACTTC. It specifies CASSFSGTYEQYF. The variable domain in full, completed from reference TRBV7-6 and TRBJ2-7, reads GAGVSQSPRYKVTKRGQDVALRCDPISGHVSLYWYRQALGQGPEFLTYFNYEAQQDKSGLPNDRFSAERPEGSISTLTIQRTEQRDSAMYRCASSFSGTYEQYFGPGTRLTVT.

The chain is built from TRBV7-6 and TRBJ1-6; a possible D gene is TRBD1 (5 bases). V was shortened by 5 bases and J by 7 bases, with 12 bases between the two germline ends. The CDR3 covers 14 residues. Germline V gene lookup returns CDR1 SGHVS and CDR2 FNYEAQ. The CDR3 sequence: CASSSGTPNSPLHF. DNA of the CDR3: TGTGCCAGCAGCAGCGGGACGCCAAATTCACCCCTCCACTTT.

This rearrangement joins TRBV6-1 to TRBJ1-3, with D possibly TRBD1 on 5 matching bases. V lost 2 bases and J lost 4, with 12 bases in between. The germline V gene has CDR1 MNHNS and CDR2 SASEGT. The CDR3 length is 15 residues. CDR3 residues: CASSEYQGRGNTIYF. For the CDR3, the DNA is TGTGCCAGCAGTGAATATCAGGGAAGGGGAAACACCATATATTTT.

The chain uses TRBV9 and TRBJ2-3, with 7 bases fitting TRBD2. The V segment lost 3 bases and the J segment 5 bases; nucleotides outside the gene matches: 9. The length of the CDR3 is 15 residues. CDR1 is SGDLS and CDR2 is YYNGEE in the germline V gene. CDR3: CASSGGGVWGDTQYF. The DNA for the CDR3 is TGTGCCAGCAGCGGTGGGGGGGTTTGGGGAGATACGCAGTATTTT.

This chain joins TRBV15 and TRBJ1-5, with D maybe TRBD1 (6 bases). Looked up from germline, CDR1 is LNHNV and CDR2 is YYDKDF (reference sequence). The CDR3 has 15 residues. Trimming pared 6 bases from V and 3 bases from J, leaving 15 bases between. DNA for the CDR3: TGTGCCACCAGTCGAAACAGGGCCGTCAATCAGCCCCAGCATTTT. As protein: CATSRNRAVNQPQHF. The full variable domain, in which reference TRBV15 and TRBJ1-5 provide the parts outside the CDR3, is DAMVIQNPRYQVTQFGKPVTLSCSQTLNHNVMYWYQQKSSQAPKLLFHYYDKDFNNEADTPDNFQSRRPNTSFCFLDIRSPGLGDTAMYLCATSRNRAVNQPQHFGDGTRLSIL.

The genes are TRBV7-9 and TRBJ2-1; the match to TRBD2 covers 11 bases. V trimming: 0 bases; J trimming: 3 bases; junction bases outside the gene matches: 4. The CDR3 covers 17 residues. From germline, CDR1 is SEHNR and CDR2 FQNEAQ (reference sequence). The CDR3 is CASSLAVGTSGYNEQFF. In DNA form, the CDR3 reads TGTGCCAGCAGCTTAGCGGTCGGGACTAGCGGCTACAATGAGCAGTTCTTC. The full variable domain, completed using reference TRBV7-9 and TRBJ2-1, is DTGVSQNPRHKITKRGQNVTFRCDPISEHNRLYWYRQTLGQGPEFLTYFQNEAQLEKSRLLSDRFSAERPKGSFSTLEIQRTEQGDSAMYLCASSLAVGTSGYNEQFFGPGTRLTVL.

This clone was seen a single time. The rearrangement links TRBV2 to TRBJ2-1; 7 nucleotides line up with TRBD2. CDR3 size: 12 residues. CDR1 is SNHLY and CDR2 is FYNNEI in the germline V gene. The V segment lost 6 bases and the J segment 9 bases; nucleotides outside the gene matches: 5. Here the CDR3 DNA reads TGTGCCAGCAGCCAAAGACTAGCTGAGCAGTTCTTC. It translates to CASSQRLAEQFF.

The chain joins TRBV2 to TRBJ2-2; 9 bases align to TRBD2. The CDR3 covers 15 residues. The V and J ends lost 10 bases and 1 base, in that order; junction bases with no gene match: 7. The germline V gene has CDR1 SNHLY and CDR2 FYNNEI. DNA for the CDR3: TGTGCCACTAAAGGGACTAGCAGGAACACCGGGGAGCTGTTTTTT. As protein: CATKGTSRNTGELFF.

This clone was detected a few times. This chain links TRBV6-6 with TRBJ1-1, with a possible D match to TRBD1 (5 bases). The CDR3 consists of 13 residues. From germline, CDR1 is MNHNY and CDR2 SVGAGI (reference sequence). Trimming cost V 6 bases and J 0 bases, with 8 bases left between them. The CDR3 here is CASSRQLNTEAFF. CDR3 DNA sequence: TGTGCCAGCAGCCGACAGTTGAACACTGAAGCTTTCTTT.

The CDR3 here is CASSRTGQASYEQYF. CDR3 DNA: TGTGCCAGTAGTCGGACAGGTCAGGCCTCCTACGAGCAGTACTTC. The chain recombines TRBV19 with TRBJ2-7, with 7 bases matching TRBD1. This CDR3 is built from 15 residues. Losses at the gene ends were 5 bases for V and 0 bases for J; bases not matched to a gene: 7. Germline V gives CDR1 LNHDA, CDR2 SQIVND (reference sequence).